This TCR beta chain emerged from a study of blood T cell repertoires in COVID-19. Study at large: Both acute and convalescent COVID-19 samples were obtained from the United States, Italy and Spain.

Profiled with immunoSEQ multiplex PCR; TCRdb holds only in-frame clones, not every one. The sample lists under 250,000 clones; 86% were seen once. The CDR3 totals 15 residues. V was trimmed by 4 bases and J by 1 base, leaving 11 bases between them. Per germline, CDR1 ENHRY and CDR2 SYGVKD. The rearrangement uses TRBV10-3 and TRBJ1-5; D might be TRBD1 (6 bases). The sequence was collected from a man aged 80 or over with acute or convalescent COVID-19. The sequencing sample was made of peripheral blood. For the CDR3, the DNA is TGTGCCATCAGTGCAGGGGAGGGGAGCAATCAGCCCCAGCATTTT. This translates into CAISAGEGSNQPQHF.